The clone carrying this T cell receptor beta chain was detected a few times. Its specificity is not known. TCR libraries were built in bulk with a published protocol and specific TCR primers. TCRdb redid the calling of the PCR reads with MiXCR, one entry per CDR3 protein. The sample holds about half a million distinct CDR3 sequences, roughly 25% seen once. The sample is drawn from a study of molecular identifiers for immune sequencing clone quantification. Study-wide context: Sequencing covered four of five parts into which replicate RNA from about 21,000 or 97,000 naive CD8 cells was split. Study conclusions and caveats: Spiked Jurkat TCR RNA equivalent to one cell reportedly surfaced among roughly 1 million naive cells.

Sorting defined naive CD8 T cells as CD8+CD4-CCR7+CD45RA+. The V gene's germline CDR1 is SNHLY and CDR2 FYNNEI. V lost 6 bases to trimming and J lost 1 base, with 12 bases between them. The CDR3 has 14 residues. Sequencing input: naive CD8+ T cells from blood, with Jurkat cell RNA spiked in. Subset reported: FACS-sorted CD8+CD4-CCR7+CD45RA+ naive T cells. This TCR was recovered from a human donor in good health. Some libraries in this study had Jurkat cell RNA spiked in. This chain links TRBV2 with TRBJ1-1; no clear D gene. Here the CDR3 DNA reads TGTGCCAGCAGGCTGGTGCTAGGGAACACTGAAGCTTTCTTT. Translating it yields CASRLVLGNTEAFF.